Shown below are 3 T cell receptor beta chains from a single sample sequenced in a study of blood T cell repertoires in COVID-19. Data came from immunoSEQ multiplex PCR; TCRdb stores just in-frame clones and leaves some out. The sample shows approximately 60,000 clones, around 86% of them seen only once. The sample taken for sequencing was peripheral blood. These TCRs come from a woman older than 75 with acute or convalescent COVID-19.

The chain joins TRBV11-2 to TRBJ2-5; 9 bases match TRBD1. The J segment lost 6 bases and the V segment lost 2 bases, leaving 4 bases of the junction unmatched. Germline V gene data show CDR1 as SGHAT and CDR2 as FQNNGV. The CDR3 contains 14 residues. This CDR3 reads CASSLLQGAKTQYF. Here the CDR3 DNA reads TGTGCCAGCAGCTTACTACAGGGGGCGAAGACCCAGTACTTC.

This chain's CDR3 is CASSLAPTGGVGELFF. DNA of the CDR3: TGTGCCAGCAGCTTAGCTCCGACAGGGGGAGTCGGGGAGCTGTTTTTT. The chain couples TRBV7-9 to TRBJ2-2; 9 bases are shared with TRBD1. Looked up from germline, CDR1 is SEHNR and CDR2 is FQNEAQ (reference sequence). CDR3 length: 16 amino acids. With 0 bases clipped from V and 7 bases from J, the junction kept 6 bases outside the gene matches.

The rearrangement links TRBV5-1 to TRBJ2-3; no clear D. The germline V and J ends were trimmed by 5 bases and 8 bases, with 15 bases remaining between them. Germline CDR1 and CDR2: SGHRS and YFSETQ. The length of the CDR3 is 13 residues. For the CDR3, the DNA is TGCGCCAGCAGGGCGGTAGATCGTGGTACGCAGTATTTT. It is translated as CASRAVDRGTQYF.